Shown below are 4 T cell receptor beta chains from a single sample sequenced in a study of blood T cell repertoires in COVID-19. Assay: immunoSEQ multiplex PCR; the TCRdb copy retains only in-frame clones and omits some. The data hold around 170,000 clones, with about 87% observed a single time. What was sequenced was peripheral blood. Receptors originate from a man in his 60s with acute or convalescent COVID-19.

This chain uses TRBV5-1 with TRBJ1-2; D remains unclear. Deletions cut 0 bases from V and 5 bases from J, with 17 bases between. Germline CDR1 SGHRS, CDR2 YFSETQ. CDR3 size: 16 residues. CDR3 sequence reads: CASSLDPGSNPYGYTF. For the CDR3, the DNA is TGCGCCAGCAGCTTGGATCCGGGATCTAACCCTTATGGCTACACCTTC.

This chain joins TRBV18 and TRBJ2-5; 15 bases fit TRBD2. Germline loops: CDR1 KGHSH, CDR2 LQKENI. V shed 0 bases and J 4 bases; nucleotides not matched to a gene: 0. CDR3 length: 16 amino acids. The CDR3 sequence: CASSPPGLAGGETQYF. The CDR3 DNA reads TGTGCCAGCTCACCACCGGGACTAGCGGGAGGAGAGACCCAGTACTTC.

CDR3 sequence reads: CASSTTEYEQYF. For the CDR3, the DNA is TGTGCCAGCTCAACGACGGAGTACGAGCAGTACTTC. This chain links TRBV18 with TRBJ2-7; D remains unclear. CDR3 length: 12 residues. Germline V gene data show CDR1 as KGHSH and CDR2 as LQKENI. V lost 5 bases and J lost 4, with 9 bases in between.

The rearrangement links TRBV5-6 to TRBJ2-7, with a weak D call TRBD2 (6 bases). V dropped 1 base and J dropped 3 bases, with 11 bases sitting between them. Germline CDR1 is SGHDT and CDR2 is YYEEEE. This CDR3 has 14 residues. The DNA for the CDR3 is TGTGCCAGCAGCTTGTACGGGGGAGTCTACGAGCAGTACGTC. It is translated as CASSLYGGVYEQYV.